Below are 27 T cell receptor beta chains sequenced from a single sample in a study of cytomegalovirus exposure and HLA in healthy donors. Libraries were prepared by immunoSEQ multiplex PCR; TCRdb keeps only in-frame clonotypes and omits some of them. Among more than 80,000 clones listed, roughly nine tenths were seen once. The specimen sequenced was PBMCs. The source is a woman aged 18-29 years in good health and CMV-seropositive.

The J gene is TRBJ2-1, the V gene TRBV27; D uncertain. The CDR3 extends over 16 amino acids. V was trimmed by 0 bases and J by 3 bases, leaving 12 bases between them. Germline V gives CDR1 MNHEY, CDR2 SMNVEV (reference sequence). CDR3 sequence: CASSLSSGFLYNEQFF. CDR3 nucleotides: TGTGCCAGCAGTTTATCTTCGGGTTTCCTCTACAATGAGCAGTTCTTC.

The chain is built from TRBV19 and TRBJ2-6; D gene ambiguous. Trimming took 2 bases from V and 0 from J, leaving 8 bases between them. Germline V gene sequence: CDR1 LNHDA, CDR2 SQIVND (reference sequence). This CDR3 is built from 16 residues. The CDR3 protein is CASSITSGSGANVLTF. The CDR3, as DNA: TGTGCCAGTAGTATAACGTCGGGCTCTGGGGCCAACGTCCTGACTTTC.

The J gene is TRBJ1-2, the V gene TRBV28; D gene ambiguous. V lost 2 bases and J lost 8, with 12 bases in between. This CDR3 comprises 13 residues. Germline V CDR1 and CDR2: MDHEN, SYDVKM. CDR3 sequence reads: CASSLKGGLGYTF. CDR3 coding DNA: TGTGCCAGCAGTTTAAAAGGAGGGTTAGGCTACACCTTC.

V usage is TRBV9 and J usage is TRBJ1-1; TRBD1 might be the D (6 bases). This CDR3 has 14 residues. CDR1 SGDLS and CDR2 YYNGEE come from the germline V gene. Between the trimmed V and J ends, which lost 0 bases and 4 bases, there was a span of 10 bases. The CDR3 spells CASSVEGGLTEAFF. DNA of the CDR3: TGTGCCAGCAGCGTAGAGGGGGGGCTCACTGAAGCTTTCTTT. The full variable domain, its missing parts supplied by reference TRBV9 and TRBJ1-1, is DSGVTQTPKHLITATGQRVTLRCSPRSGDLSVYWYQQSLDQGLQFLIQYYNGEERAKGNILERFSAQQFPDLHSELNLSSLELGDSALYFCASSVEGGLTEAFFGQGTRLTVV.

The chain joins TRBV7-2 to TRBJ1-6; D gene uncertain. Trimming cost V 6 bases and J 5 bases, with 14 bases left between them. The CDR3 extends over 15 amino acids. Per germline, CDR1 SGHTA and CDR2 FQGNSA. In nucleotides, the CDR3 is TGTGCCAGCAGATCTGGCTCGGGGAATAATTCACCCCTCCACTTT. It is translated as CASRSGSGNNSPLHF.

The V and J genes are TRBV21-1 and TRBJ2-3; the D call TRBD1 from the table was never checked on the DNA. TRBV21-1 counts as a pseudogene. The CDR3 loop spans 17 amino acids. Here the CDR3 reads CASSFSRGRTGRYTQYF. The CDR3 DNA sequence: TGTGCCAGCAGTTTTTCCAGGGGGAGGACAGGGCGGTATACGCAGTATTTT.

The rearrangement links TRBV10-3 to TRBJ2-7; D unclear. CDR3 length: 14 amino acids. V lost 0 bases and J 0 bases, leaving 6 bases between the germline ends. Germline CDR1 is ENHRY and CDR2 is SYGVKD. CDR3 protein: CAISESHSSYEQYF. For the CDR3, the DNA is TGTGCCATCAGTGAGTCTCACAGCTCCTACGAGCAGTACTTC.

The rearrangement joins TRBV6-5 to TRBJ2-3; 12 nucleotides line up with TRBD2. The J segment lost 3 bases and the V segment lost 4 bases, leaving 5 bases of the junction unmatched. This CDR3 comprises 16 residues. From germline, CDR1 is MNHEY and CDR2 SVGAGI. The CDR3 nucleotides are TGTGCCAGCAGTTCCGGACTAGCGGGGAAAACAGATACGCAGTATTTT. Encoded protein: CASSSGLAGKTDTQYF.

CDR3 nucleotides: TGTGCCAGCAGTTCCGTCTACTACGAGCAGTACGTC. The encoded protein is CASSSVYYEQYV. The rearrangement links TRBV28 to TRBJ2-7; D call uncertain. Per germline, CDR1 MDHEN and CDR2 SYDVKM. The CDR3 runs to 12 residues. The ends were cut back, 4 bases at V and 3 bases at J, with 7 bases in the middle.

This clone was seen a few times. The rearrangement joins TRBV28 to TRBJ1-2, with D tentatively TRBD1 (5 bases). V shed 5 bases and J shed 5 bases, with 12 bases lying between them. This CDR3 has 13 amino acids. CDR1 is MDHEN and CDR2 is SYDVKM in the germline V gene. CDR3 DNA: TGTGCCAGCAGTCAAAGGACACGTTATGGCTACACCTTC. As protein: CASSQRTRYGYTF.

The rearrangement links TRBV7-2 to TRBJ2-1, with a tentative D call TRBD2 (6 bases). The V gene lost 10 bases and the J gene lost 0 bases, with 16 bases spanning the gap. Germline values: CDR1 SGHTA, CDR2 FQGNSA. The CDR3 consists of 15 residues. CDR3 DNA sequence: TGTGCCACCTCGAGCGGGCGGGGCTCCTACAATGAGCAGTTCTTC. Protein: CATSSGRGSYNEQFF.

This rearrangement joins TRBV6-5 to TRBJ1-1; 10 bases are a match to TRBD1. The V gene end was trimmed by 7 bases and the J gene end by 0 bases; junction bases not matched to a gene: 2. The germline CDR1 and CDR2 sequences are MNHEY and SVGAGI. The CDR3 spans 14 residues. CDR3 loop: CASKDRGLNTEAFF. In DNA form, the CDR3 reads TGTGCCAGCAAAGACAGGGGGCTGAACACTGAAGCTTTCTTT.

This chain connects TRBV11-1 to TRBJ1-4; 7 bases match TRBD1. V dropped 4 bases and J dropped 6; count of bases not matched to a gene: 5. The CDR3 covers 14 residues. Germline CDR1 reads SGHAT; CDR2 reads FQDESV (reference sequence). The chain's CDR3 is CASSSRGKDEKLFF. CDR3 DNA: TGTGCCAGCAGCTCCAGGGGGAAAGATGAAAAACTGTTTTTT.

The V gene is TRBV30, the J gene TRBJ1-1; no definite D call. CDR3 size: 17 residues. The germline V gene encodes CDR1 GTSNPN and CDR2 SVGIG (reference sequence). Trimming cost V 0 bases and J 7 bases, with 24 bases left between them. The CDR3: CAWSVPVSGEEVVEAFF. CDR3 nucleotide sequence: TGTGCCTGGAGTGTACCGGTGTCGGGAGAAGAGGTGGTTGAAGCTTTCTTT.

The gene calls are TRBV19 and TRBJ2-5; perhaps TRBD2 as D (6 bases). Trimming stripped 7 bases from V and 5 bases from J, with 20 bases between. This CDR3 region has 15 residues. The germline V gene encodes CDR1 LNHDA and CDR2 SQIVND (reference sequence). Written as DNA, the CDR3 is TGTGCCAGTACCCCCCCTGGGCGGGGTGGGGAGACCCAGTACTTC. Translated: CASTPPGRGGETQYF.

The gene calls are TRBV9 and TRBJ1-4, with 7 bases aligning to TRBD1. Germline V lookup: CDR1 SGDLS, CDR2 YYNGEE. The CDR3 totals 15 residues. V lost 0 bases to trimming and J lost 4 bases; unmatched junction nucleotides: 3. The CDR3 is CASSVDGTDNEKLFF. CDR3 nucleotide sequence: TGTGCCAGCAGCGTAGATGGGACAGATAATGAAAAACTGTTTTTT. Drawing the rest from reference TRBV9 and TRBJ1-4, the complete variable domain is DSGVTQTPKHLITATGQRVTLRCSPRSGDLSVYWYQQSLDQGLQFLIQYYNGEERAKGNILERFSAQQFPDLHSELNLSSLELGDSALYFCASSVDGTDNEKLFFGSGTQLSVL.

This sequence joins TRBV6-5 and TRBJ2-7; 11 positions agree with TRBD2. The ends lost 4 bases at V and 4 bases at J; junction bases unmatched: 6. The CDR3 covers 15 residues. Germline CDR1 is MNHEY and CDR2 is SVGAGI. Written as DNA, the CDR3 is TGTGCCAGCAGTTTTGAGGGGACTAGCGGATACGAGCAGTACGTC. Translating it yields CASSFEGTSGYEQYV.

V usage is TRBV28 and J usage is TRBJ1-5; 8 positions agree with TRBD1. After removal of 3 bases from V and 1 base from J, the junction contained 2 bases not matched to a gene. The CDR3 sequence is 15 residues long. The germline V gene encodes CDR1 MDHEN and CDR2 SYDVKM. CDR3 residues: CASSLTGASNQPQHF. CDR3 sequence (DNA): TGTGCCAGCAGTTTGACAGGGGCGAGCAATCAGCCCCAGCATTTT.

The chain joins TRBV29-1 to TRBJ2-2, with 9 bases fitting TRBD1. CDR1 SQVTM and CDR2 ANQGSEA come from the germline V gene. V shed 6 bases, J shed 3 bases, and the junction held 11 bases outside the gene matches. The CDR3 spans 16 residues. The CDR3 DNA follows: TGCAGCGTCGACACCGCGGGACAGGGAGACACCGGGGAGCTGTTTTTT. Translated, it gives CSVDTAGQGDTGELFF.

This chain connects TRBV2 to TRBJ1-5, with 8 bases identical to TRBD1. The V gene's germline CDR1 is SNHLY and CDR2 FYNNEI. This CDR3 has 13 residues. The ends lost 7 bases at V and 5 bases at J; junction bases unmatched: 4. The CDR3 sequence is CASTKDRDQPQHF. The CDR3 DNA sequence: TGTGCCAGCACAAAGGACAGGGATCAGCCCCAGCATTTT.

The CDR3 nucleotides read TGTGCCAGCAGCTTAGGGACAGCTCGCTATGGCTACACCTTC. Residues: CASSLGTARYGYTF. The chain has TRBV7-2 and TRBJ1-2, with a tentative D call TRBD1 (6 bases). Germline V lookup: CDR1 SGHTA, CDR2 FQGNSA. V gave up 1 base and J gave up 4 bases, with 10 bases separating them. The CDR3 loop spans 14 amino acids. Full variable domain (rest looked up from reference TRBV7-2 and TRBJ1-2): GAGVSQSPSNKVTEKGKDVELRCDPISGHTALYWYRQSLGQGLEFLIYFQGNSAPDKSGLPSDRFSAERTGGSVSTLTIQRTQQEDSAVYLCASSLGTARYGYTFGSGTRLTVV.

The chain recombines TRBV9 with TRBJ2-4; the D gene is possibly TRBD2 (6 bases). V was clipped by 4 bases and J by 5 bases, with 19 bases between them. The CDR3 runs to 16 residues. CDR1 is SGDLS and CDR2 is YYNGEE in the germline V gene. The CDR3 nucleotides are TGTGCCAGCAGCCCCCGGCGGGGTCCTTATGAAAACATTCAGTACTTC. The encoded protein is CASSPRRGPYENIQYF. The full variable domain, with the rest looked up from reference TRBV9 and TRBJ2-4, is DSGVTQTPKHLITATGQRVTLRCSPRSGDLSVYWYQQSLDQGLQFLIQYYNGEERAKGNILERFSAQQFPDLHSELNLSSLELGDSALYFCASSPRRGPYENIQYFGAGTRLSVL.

This chain connects TRBV7-2 to TRBJ2-3; TRBD2 aligns across 11 bases. The CDR3 is 15 residues long. CDR1 SGHTA and CDR2 FQGNSA come from the germline V gene. Losses at the gene ends were 5 bases for V and 6 bases for J; bases not matched to a gene: 7. The CDR3 nucleotides are TGTGCCAGCAGCCCGATCCGGACTAGCGGGGATACGCAGTATTTT. Its translation: CASSPIRTSGDTQYF.

The rearrangement links TRBV7-9 to TRBJ2-7; TRBD1 matches 7 bases. Germline V gene data show CDR1 as SEHNR and CDR2 as FQNEAQ (reference sequence). This CDR3 region has 15 residues. With V trimmed by 5 bases and J by 7 bases, 14 bases remained unmatched. The CDR3 sequence: CASSTGTDRAWEQYF. For the CDR3, the DNA is TGTGCCAGCAGCACAGGGACAGACCGAGCCTGGGAGCAGTACTTC. The variable domain in full, with the rest retrieved from reference TRBV7-9 and TRBJ2-7, is DTGVSQNPRHKITKRGQNVTFRCDPISEHNRLYWYRQTLGQGPEFLTYFQNEAQLEKSRLLSDRFSAERPKGSFSTLEIQRTEQGDSAMYLCASSTGTDRAWEQYFGPGTRLTVT.

The rearrangement uses TRBV13 and TRBJ2-1; unclear D gene. V was pared by 1 base and J by 13 bases, with 11 bases between. Germline loops: CDR1 PRHDT, CDR2 FYEKMQ (reference sequence). The CDR3 totals 12 residues. CDR3 DNA sequence: TGTGCCAGCAGCTTAGCCGGCGGTGAACAGTTCTTC. Translation: CASSLAGGEQFF.

This sequence joins TRBV28 and TRBJ1-4; perhaps TRBD1 as D (6 bases). V lost 7 bases and J 13 bases, leaving 22 bases between the germline ends. The CDR3 loop spans 14 amino acids. CDR1 and CDR2 (germline): MDHEN, SYDVKM. The CDR3 loop reads CASTAGGPPGGLFF. The DNA for the CDR3 is TGTGCCAGCACCGCTGGGGGCCCCCCCGGTGGACTGTTTTTT.

This chain connects TRBV25-1 to TRBJ2-4, with TRBD1 as a possible D gene (5 bases). The germline CDR1 and CDR2 sequences are MGHDK and SYGVNS. V was shortened by 4 bases and J by 7 bases, with 14 bases between the two germline ends. This CDR3 contains 14 residues. The CDR3 coding sequence is TGTGCCAGCAGTGGTCCTGACAGTCACAACATTCAGTACTTC. This translates into CASSGPDSHNIQYF. Full variable domain (rest looked up from reference TRBV25-1 and TRBJ2-4): EADIYQTPRYLVIGTGKKITLECSQTMGHDKMYWYQQDPGMELHLIHYSYGVNSTEKGDLSSESTVSRIRTEHFPLTLESARPSHTSQYLCASSGPDSHNIQYFGAGTRLSVL.